The rows below give T cell receptor beta chains drawn from one sample of a study of OX40 agonist ivuxolimab in advanced cancers. Generated by immunoSEQ multiplex PCR, the TCRdb table keeps only in-frame clones and is missing some. The sample lists approximately 73,000 clones, 86% seen once, with roughly 3% in the top ten. The sequencing here drew on CD4+ or CD8+ T cells sorted from blood, taken in a trial of the OX40 agonist ivuxolimab. These receptors were obtained from an adult with an advanced solid tumor such as melanoma, head and neck, liver or kidney cancer. Each CDR3 is given with its conserved first and last residue. Part of the rows lack a size; the others show once, few, many or a class for expanded clones.

cdr3_aa cdr3_length v_call clone_size
CASSQDPIGITGTGAQETQYF 21 TRBV4-2 .
CSVYLRGKNIQYF 13 TRBV29-1 .
CAISEGDSYGYTF 13 TRBV10-3 .
CASSHRAGEQFF 12 TRBV4-3 once
CATSRDRGPYEQYF 14 TRBV15 .
CASSVGGSGDPRDTQYF 17 TRBV9 .
CASSQGRGNNSPLHF 15 TRBV4-1 .
CSATDSGGIIYNEQFF 16 TRBV29-1 .
CASSEPRDREETQYF 15 TRBV10-1 .
CASSLGTDSPLHF 13 TRBV7-9 .
CASSGAGAGSGANVLTF 17 TRBV2 .